The 30 T cell receptor beta chains reported below all come from one sample, sequenced in a study of T cells expressing NK-cell markers. Reanalyzing the 5' RACE reads, TCRdb keeps one entry per CDR3 protein, without DNA. This listing includes around 140,000 distinct CDR3 sequences. Input material: blood T cells: a sorted CD56 or NKG2C T cell subset, CD4+ or CD8+ T cells, or bulk PBMC T cells (not recorded which). The receptors shown here come from a man between 18 and 29 years old in good health.

J is TRBJ2-1 and V is TRBV6-5. This CDR3 has 11 residues. Germline-derived CDR1 and CDR2 are MNHEY and SVGAGI. The CDR3 here is CASRTYNEQFF.

The chain joins TRBV7-3 to TRBJ1-2; TCRdb picks TRBD1, but there is no DNA to check that call. The CDR3 is 13 residues long. CDR1 is SGHTA, CDR2 FQGTGA, per germline. CDR3 loop: CASSLYDGNGYTF.

This chain connects TRBV30 to TRBJ2-2. Germline assignment: CDR1 GTSNPN and CDR2 SVGIG (reference sequence). This CDR3 contains 12 residues. The CDR3: CAWSSLAGELFF.

The V and J genes are TRBV10-3 and TRBJ2-7. Germline CDR1 reads ENHRY; CDR2 reads SYGVKD. This CDR3 spans 16 amino acids. CDR3 sequence: CAISESKLTSSYEQYF.

V is TRBV11-2 and J is TRBJ2-1; TCRdb proposes TRBD2, but this gene call is untestable without DNA. In germline, CDR1 is SGHAT, CDR2 FQNNGV. The CDR3 runs to 18 residues. The CDR3 here is CASSSGLAVEIVYNEQFF.

The chain uses TRBV7-6 and TRBJ2-1. The CDR3 contains 13 residues. Germline CDR1 SGHVS, CDR2 FNYEAQ. The CDR3 region is CASSFLYYNEQFF.

The chain links TRBV4-2 to TRBJ2-3. Germline V gives CDR1 LGHNA, CDR2 YNFKEQ. This CDR3 contains 16 residues. The chain's CDR3 is CASSQDVALGTDTQYF.

The rearrangement links TRBV6-1 to TRBJ1-1. Germline-derived CDR1 and CDR2 are MNHNS and SASEGT. The CDR3 has 13 amino acids. The CDR3 sequence is CASSRLASTEAFF.

This CDR3 is CASTGTGRGFF. This chain connects TRBV7-9 to TRBJ2-1; lacking DNA, the TRBD1 call made by TCRdb goes unchecked. The germline gives CDR1 SEHNR, CDR2 FQNEAQ (reference sequence). The CDR3 consists of 11 residues.

The chain couples TRBV15 to TRBJ2-7. Germline V gives CDR1 LNHNV, CDR2 YYDKDF (reference sequence). There are 12 residues in the CDR3. This CDR3 reads CATSDPSYEQYF.

The chain employs TRBV11-1 and TRBJ2-1; the TRBD2 assignment by TCRdb is unverifiable without DNA. The CDR3 has 18 amino acids. Germline values: CDR1 SGHAT, CDR2 FQDESV (reference sequence). The CDR3 region is CASSSLAGTSARYNEQFF.

This chain links TRBV2 with TRBJ1-2; TCRdb reports TRBD1, a call that lacks DNA to check it against. The CDR3 is 15 residues long. The V gene's germline CDR1 is SNHLY and CDR2 FYNNEI. The CDR3 sequence is CASSTAGTSSYGYTF.

V gene TRBV11-2 combines with J gene TRBJ2-3; TCRdb reports TRBD2, a call that lacks DNA to check it against. From germline, CDR1 is SGHAT and CDR2 FQNNGV. The CDR3 is made up of 16 amino acids. CDR3 region: CASSPFISGSADTQYF.

The gene calls are TRBV5-1 and TRBJ1-1. Looked up from germline, CDR1 is SGHRS and CDR2 is YFSETQ. The CDR3 length is 12 residues. CDR3 amino acids: CASSQTYTEAFF.

The gene calls are TRBV4-1 and TRBJ1-4; TCRdb proposes TRBD1, but this gene call is untestable without DNA. This CDR3 is built from 14 residues. Per germline, CDR1 MGHRA and CDR2 YSYEKL. CDR3 loop: CASSQDRGQEKLFF.

J is TRBJ2-3 and V is TRBV29-1; TCRdb's D call of TRBD2 is untestable without DNA. The germline V gene encodes CDR1 SQVTM and CDR2 ANQGSEA. The CDR3 has 15 residues. The CDR3 spells CSVEGDDREADTQYF.

The chain recombines TRBV6-2 or TRBV6-3 with TRBJ2-7; TCRdb indicates TRBD2, and absent DNA this call remains unverified. Germline lookup yields CDR1 MNHEY and CDR2 SVGEGT. The CDR3 consists of 15 residues. CDR3 amino acids: CASSLSEGGTYEQYF.

V is TRBV7-2 and J is TRBJ2-1; the TCRdb D gene call, TRBD1, has no DNA to confirm it. The CDR3 runs to 15 residues. Germline assignment: CDR1 SGHTA and CDR2 FQGNSA. The CDR3 sequence: CASSFMAGPYNEQFF.

The chain carries TRBV6-5 and TRBJ2-7; lacking DNA, the TRBD1 call made by TCRdb goes unchecked. The CDR3 consists of 14 residues. Germline CDR1 and CDR2: MNHEY and SVGAGI. The CDR3 protein is CASSLDRGRYEQYF.

The rearrangement uses TRBV5-5 and TRBJ2-5. CDR3 size: 12 residues. Germline values: CDR1 SGHKS, CDR2 YYEKEE (reference sequence). The chain's CDR3 is CASSYERETQYF. The variable domain in full, completed from reference TRBV5-5 and TRBJ2-5, reads DAGVTQSPTHLIKTRGQQVTLRCSPISGHKSVSWYQQVLGQGPQFIFQYYEKEERGRGNFPDRFSARQFPNYSSELNVNALLLGDSALYLCASSYERETQYFGPGTRLLVL.

This chain connects TRBV6-2 or TRBV6-3 to TRBJ2-6. The CDR3 consists of 14 residues. CDR1 MNHEY and CDR2 SVGEGT come from the germline V gene. The CDR3 spells CASSFWSGANVLTF.

The gene calls are TRBV4-1 and TRBJ1-5; the D call of TRBD1 rests on TCRdb alone, since no DNA is present to check it. Germline V gene lookup returns CDR1 MGHRA and CDR2 YSYEKL. This CDR3 comprises 16 residues. The CDR3 here is CASSHIVDSSNQPQHF.

The V call is TRBV4-1, the J call TRBJ2-5; TCRdb indicates TRBD1, and absent DNA this call remains unverified. This CDR3 is built from 17 residues. Germline CDR1 reads MGHRA; CDR2 reads YSYEKL. The CDR3 is CASSQEEGGQKPETQYF.

The chain combines TRBV3-1 with TRBJ1-1; TCRdb calls TRBD1, which cannot be checked without DNA. The CDR3 is made up of 17 amino acids. Germline loops: CDR1 LGHDT, CDR2 YNNKEL (reference sequence). This CDR3 reads CASSPSRLDREATEAFF.

The genes are TRBV4-1 and TRBJ2-1; TCRdb gives TRBD2 as the D gene, but with no DNA this cannot be confirmed. CDR1 MGHRA and CDR2 YSYEKL come from the germline V gene. This CDR3 comprises 15 residues. The CDR3 sequence is CASSQEGQIYNEQFF.

The chain carries TRBV7-9 and TRBJ2-2; TCRdb gives TRBD2 as the D gene, but with no DNA this cannot be confirmed. This CDR3 has 14 amino acids. Germline lookup yields CDR1 SEHNR and CDR2 FQNEAQ (reference sequence). The CDR3 spells CAILLAGLFGELFF.

This chain connects TRBV4-2 to TRBJ2-2. Germline CDR1 LGHNA, CDR2 YNFKEQ. The CDR3 covers 13 residues. The CDR3 region is CASSQELAGELFF.

The J gene is TRBJ2-7, the V gene TRBV11-1; without DNA, the TCRdb call of TRBD2 cannot be checked. In germline, CDR1 is SGHAT, CDR2 FQDESV (reference sequence). This CDR3 has 14 residues. The CDR3 spells CASSLEVAEEEQYF.

The genes are TRBV12-3 or TRBV12-4 and TRBJ2-1. This CDR3 comprises 12 residues. This CDR3 is CASSFRRDEQFF.

The chain carries TRBV6-4 and TRBJ1-1; TCRdb outputs TRBD1, but without DNA this stays unchecked. The germline gives CDR1 MRHNA, CDR2 SNTAGT. This CDR3 spans 17 amino acids. The CDR3 loop is CASSLTGTEDMNTEAFF.